Following are 5 T cell receptor beta chains from one sample sequenced in a study of T cell responses to AZD1222 COVID-19 vaccine. Assay used: immunoSEQ multiplex PCR; TCRdb lists only in-frame clones, some missing. The repertoire holds about 94,000 clones, 70% to 90% seen once, with 9% to 13% in the top ten. The material was peripheral blood, obtained 28 days after the second AZD1222 dose. The origin of the receptors is an adult who received the AZD1222 COVID-19 vaccine.

The genes are TRBV10-3 and TRBJ1-4, with a weak D call TRBD1 (6 bases). The V gene's germline CDR1 is ENHRY and CDR2 SYGVKD. The CDR3 covers 12 residues. Trimming took off 11 bases at V and 8 bases at J, with 15 bases between the two ends. The CDR3 protein is CASGAGDEKLFF. The CDR3 coding sequence is TGTGCCTCCGGTGCAGGGGACGAAAAACTGTTTTTT.

The V and J genes are TRBV15 and TRBJ2-7; 7 positions match TRBD1. The CDR3 extends over 16 amino acids. After removal of 1 base from V and 2 bases from J, the junction contained 8 bases not matched to a gene. The V gene's germline CDR1 is LNHNV and CDR2 YYDKDF (reference sequence). CDR3 sequence reads: CATSRASPGTAYEQYF. The DNA of the CDR3 is TGTGCCACCAGCAGAGCTTCTCCCGGGACAGCCTACGAGCAGTACTTC.

This clone came up once. This sequence joins TRBV7-2 and TRBJ2-1; 7 nucleotides agree with TRBD2. The ends lost 3 bases at V and 5 bases at J; junction bases unmatched: 13. The CDR3 covers 17 residues. CDR1 and CDR2 from the germline V gene are SGHTA and FQGNSA. The CDR3 here is CASSLVPGGGPDNEQFF. The DNA of the CDR3 is TGTGCCAGCAGCTTGGTGCCTGGGGGAGGGCCGGACAATGAGCAGTTCTTC. The whole variable domain, filled in from reference TRBV7-2 and TRBJ2-1, reads GAGVSQSPSNKVTEKGKDVELRCDPISGHTALYWYRQSLGQGLEFLIYFQGNSAPDKSGLPSDRFSAERTGGSVSTLTIQRTQQEDSAVYLCASSLVPGGGPDNEQFFGPGTRLTVL.

V and J are TRBV19 and TRBJ1-2; tentatively, D is TRBD1 (5 bases). The germline gives CDR1 LNHDA, CDR2 SQIVND (reference sequence). V was pared by 2 bases and J by 11 bases, with 21 bases between. The CDR3 spans 15 residues. The CDR3 loop reads CASSIRGDTSMGYTF. CDR3 nucleotides: TGTGCCAGTAGTATAAGAGGGGATACCTCTATGGGATACACCTTC.

The V gene is TRBV10-3, the J gene TRBJ2-3; the D gene is possibly TRBD1 (6 bases). The CDR3 totals 13 residues. The germline V gene encodes CDR1 ENHRY and CDR2 SYGVKD. With 5 bases removed from V and 6 bases from J, the gap between germline ends came to 12 bases. In DNA form, the CDR3 reads TGTGCCATCAGTTCTGGACAGTCCGATACGCAGTATTTT. It encodes CAISSGQSDTQYF.